A selection of T cell receptor beta chains follows, all from one sample in a study of T-cell reconstitution after alpha-beta-depleted transplantation in children. TCRdb itself ran the PCR reads through MiXCR, one entry per CDR3 protein. The repertoire holds hundreds of thousands of distinct CDR3 sequences, with about 16% as singletons. Source: PBMCs, mostly from graft donor cells, taken 360 days after TCRalphabeta/CD19-depleted stem cell transplant. All receptors derive from a male patient aged 2-15 years who had a stem cell transplant for acute lymphoblastic leukemia, so the T cells may come from the graft donor. Both conserved end residues are trimmed from each CDR3. The order of the fields is clone size, V gene, CDR3 protein. Clone size is stated in some rows and not others, as once, few, many or a class when expanded.

clone_size: -; v_call: TRBV7-8; cdr3_aa: AGSLGFDRADQETQY
clone_size: few; v_call: TRBV9; cdr3_aa: ASSPSRVANYGYT
clone_size: -; v_call: TRBV30; cdr3_aa: AWSVWATKAF
clone_size: few; v_call: TRBV4-2; cdr3_aa: ASSGMTNTEAF
clone_size: many; v_call: TRBV28; cdr3_aa: ASTLGVGGSPLH
clone_size: -; v_call: TRBV20-1; cdr3_aa: SASHGPLDSPLH
clone_size: -; v_call: TRBV4-3; cdr3_aa: ASSLPVYPYEQY
clone_size: -; v_call: TRBV10-3; cdr3_aa: AISRLAGAYEQY
clone_size: few; v_call: TRBV7-9; cdr3_aa: ASSLRAGGPTDTQY
clone_size: -; v_call: TRBV5-1; cdr3_aa: ASAPEGGGDEQY
clone_size: -; v_call: TRBV29-1; cdr3_aa: SVATSGWYEQY
clone_size: few; v_call: TRBV15; cdr3_aa: ATISDRGIGEQF
clone_size: many; v_call: TRBV9; cdr3_aa: ASNKAGWEDTQY
clone_size: many; v_call: TRBV12-3/TRBV12-4; cdr3_aa: ASSLARLAGSNEQF
clone_size: many; v_call: TRBV12-3/TRBV12-4; cdr3_aa: ASTLSSGSDEQF
clone_size: many; v_call: TRBV29-1; cdr3_aa: SVAGETDTQY
clone_size: few; v_call: TRBV15; cdr3_aa: ATSGKGTSGMGETQY
clone_size: -; v_call: TRBV11-2; cdr3_aa: ASGQRFDSTDTQY
clone_size: many; v_call: TRBV4-2; cdr3_aa: ASSHPEREWNEQF
clone_size: many; v_call: TRBV5-6; cdr3_aa: ASSLRGTVTDTQY
clone_size: few; v_call: TRBV6-5; cdr3_aa: ASSYGPTRSDEQF
clone_size: -; v_call: TRBV7-6; cdr3_aa: ASSLESGSGTGELF
clone_size: -; v_call: TRBV7-6; cdr3_aa: ASSFLIRGIGEQY
clone_size: -; v_call: TRBV4-1; cdr3_aa: ASSQRLAGAYERY
clone_size: few; v_call: TRBV4-2; cdr3_aa: ASSHRVDSSYEQY
clone_size: -; v_call: TRBV7-9; cdr3_aa: ASSYPNTEAF
clone_size: few; v_call: TRBV6-5; cdr3_aa: ASSYENYIPRETQY
clone_size: -; v_call: TRBV4-2; cdr3_aa: ASSQGPLAGSYNEQF
clone_size: few; v_call: TRBV25-1; cdr3_aa: ASQTYEGYEQY
clone_size: -; v_call: TRBV7-2; cdr3_aa: ASSLGPMFYEQY
clone_size: few; v_call: TRBV27; cdr3_aa: AASKRVTRYEQY
clone_size: few; v_call: TRBV4-3; cdr3_aa: ASSQDAGSYEQY
clone_size: few; v_call: TRBV11-3; cdr3_aa: ASSLDPRAGELF
clone_size: -; v_call: TRBV28; cdr3_aa: ASTLTTLTGYEQY
clone_size: few; v_call: TRBV20-1; cdr3_aa: SASRDRGHEQY
clone_size: few; v_call: TRBV6-2/TRBV6-3; cdr3_aa: ASRSLDRASGRGENQY
clone_size: -; v_call: TRBV6-5; cdr3_aa: ASSYKGQLYNEQF
clone_size: -; v_call: TRBV3-1; cdr3_aa: ASSIKLIGLSFSGQQF
clone_size: few; v_call: TRBV6-5; cdr3_aa: ASSTGDYGYT
clone_size: -; v_call: TRBV12-3/TRBV12-4; cdr3_aa: ASTYPGGHEQY
clone_size: few; v_call: TRBV4-2; cdr3_aa: ASSQKGRRGGIYNEQF
clone_size: -; v_call: TRBV11-2; cdr3_aa: ASSSGQAGWVGNEQF